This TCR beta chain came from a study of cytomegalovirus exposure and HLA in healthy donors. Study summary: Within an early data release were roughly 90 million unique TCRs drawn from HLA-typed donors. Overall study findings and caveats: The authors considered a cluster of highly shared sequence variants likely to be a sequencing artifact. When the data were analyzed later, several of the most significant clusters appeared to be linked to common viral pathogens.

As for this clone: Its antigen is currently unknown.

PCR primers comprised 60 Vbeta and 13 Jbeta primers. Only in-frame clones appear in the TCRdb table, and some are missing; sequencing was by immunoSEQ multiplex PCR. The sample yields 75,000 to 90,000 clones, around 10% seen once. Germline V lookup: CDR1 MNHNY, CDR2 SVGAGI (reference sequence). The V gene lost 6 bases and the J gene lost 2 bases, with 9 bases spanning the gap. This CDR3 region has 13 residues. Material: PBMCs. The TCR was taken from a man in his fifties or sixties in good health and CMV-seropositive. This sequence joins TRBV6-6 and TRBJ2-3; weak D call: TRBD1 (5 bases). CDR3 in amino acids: CASSFRDTDTQYF. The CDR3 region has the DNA TGTGCCAGCAGCTTCAGGGACACAGATACGCAGTATTTT.